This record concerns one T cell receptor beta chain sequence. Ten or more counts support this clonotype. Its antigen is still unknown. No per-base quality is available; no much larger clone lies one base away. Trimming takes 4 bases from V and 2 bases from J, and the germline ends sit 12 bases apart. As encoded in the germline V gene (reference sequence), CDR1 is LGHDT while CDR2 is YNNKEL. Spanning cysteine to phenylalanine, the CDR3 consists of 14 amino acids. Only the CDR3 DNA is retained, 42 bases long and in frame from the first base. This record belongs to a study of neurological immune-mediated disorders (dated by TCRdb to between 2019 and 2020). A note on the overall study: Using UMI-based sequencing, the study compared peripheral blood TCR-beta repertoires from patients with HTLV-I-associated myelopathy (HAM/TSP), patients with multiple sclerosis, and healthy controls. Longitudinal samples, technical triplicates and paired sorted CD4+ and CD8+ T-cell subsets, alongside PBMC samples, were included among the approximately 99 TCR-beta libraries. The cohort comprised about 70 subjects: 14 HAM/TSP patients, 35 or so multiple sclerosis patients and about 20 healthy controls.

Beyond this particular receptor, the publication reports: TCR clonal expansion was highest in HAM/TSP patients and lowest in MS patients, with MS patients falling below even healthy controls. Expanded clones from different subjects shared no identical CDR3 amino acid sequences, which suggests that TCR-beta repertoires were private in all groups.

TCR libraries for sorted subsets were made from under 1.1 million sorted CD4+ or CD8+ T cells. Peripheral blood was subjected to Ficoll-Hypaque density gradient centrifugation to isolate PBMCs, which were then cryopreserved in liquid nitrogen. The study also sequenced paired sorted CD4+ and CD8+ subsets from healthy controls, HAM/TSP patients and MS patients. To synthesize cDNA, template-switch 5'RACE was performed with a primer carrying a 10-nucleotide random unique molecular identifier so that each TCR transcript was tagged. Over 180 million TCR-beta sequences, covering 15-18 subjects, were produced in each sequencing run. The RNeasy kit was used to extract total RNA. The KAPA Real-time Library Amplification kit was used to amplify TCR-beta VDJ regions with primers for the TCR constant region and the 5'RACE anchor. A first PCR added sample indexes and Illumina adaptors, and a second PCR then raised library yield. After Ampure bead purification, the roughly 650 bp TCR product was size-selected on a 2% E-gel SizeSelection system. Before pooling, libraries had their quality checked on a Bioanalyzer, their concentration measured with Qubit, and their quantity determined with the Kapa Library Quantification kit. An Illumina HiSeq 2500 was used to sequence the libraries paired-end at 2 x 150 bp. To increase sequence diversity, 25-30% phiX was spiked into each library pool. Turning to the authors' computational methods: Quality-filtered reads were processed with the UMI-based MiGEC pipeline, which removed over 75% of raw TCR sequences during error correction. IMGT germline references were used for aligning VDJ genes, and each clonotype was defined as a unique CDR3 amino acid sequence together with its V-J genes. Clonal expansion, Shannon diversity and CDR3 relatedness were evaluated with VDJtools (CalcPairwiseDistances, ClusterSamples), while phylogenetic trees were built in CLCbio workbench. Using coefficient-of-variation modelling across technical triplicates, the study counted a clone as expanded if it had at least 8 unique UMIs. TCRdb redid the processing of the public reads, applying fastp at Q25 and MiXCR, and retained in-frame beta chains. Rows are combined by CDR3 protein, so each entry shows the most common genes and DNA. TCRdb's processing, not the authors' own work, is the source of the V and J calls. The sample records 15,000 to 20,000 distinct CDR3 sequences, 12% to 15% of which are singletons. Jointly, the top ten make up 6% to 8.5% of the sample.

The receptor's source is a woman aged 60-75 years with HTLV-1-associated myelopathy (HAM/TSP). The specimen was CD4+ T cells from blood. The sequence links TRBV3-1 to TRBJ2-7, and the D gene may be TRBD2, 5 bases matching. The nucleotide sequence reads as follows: TGTGCCAGCAGCCTTGGAGCCGGGGCCTACGAGCAGTACTTC. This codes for CASSLGAGAYEQYF.